These 9 T cell receptor beta chains were sequenced from one sample in a study of CD8+ T cells in alopecia areata. RNA was isolated and reverse transcribed to cDNA, the sequencing template. Libraries were prepared by immunoSEQ multiplex PCR; TCRdb keeps only in-frame clonotypes and omits some of them. The profile shows around 120,000 clones, roughly two fifths of them singletons. The sequencing sample was made of CD4+ T cells sorted from blood. The receptors shown here come from a human donor with alopecia areata.

The J gene is TRBJ1-2, the V gene TRBV6-6; TRBD1 might be the D (5 bases). The V end lost 6 bases, the J end lost 4 bases, and 12 bases lay between the germline ends. The CDR3 runs 13 residues. Germline V gene sequence: CDR1 MNHNY, CDR2 SVGAGI (reference sequence). The CDR3 DNA follows: TGTGCCAGCAGAACACATCAGGGCTATGGCTACACCTTC. It specifies CASRTHQGYGYTF.

The DNA of the CDR3 is TGCGCCAGCAGCTCCCAGGGACAGGGAGCCAAAAACATTCAGTACTTC. Translating gives CASSSQGQGAKNIQYF. J is TRBJ2-4 and V is TRBV5-1; TRBD1 matches 9 bases. V was clipped by 3 bases and J by 0 bases; unmatched bases: 4. CDR1 and CDR2 (germline): SGHRS, YFSETQ. The CDR3 spans 16 residues.

This rearrangement joins TRBV4-3 to TRBJ2-3; 7 bases align to TRBD1. The CDR3 contains 15 residues. V shed 3 bases and J 4 bases; nucleotides not matched to a gene: 7. The germline CDR1 and CDR2 sequences are LGHNA and YSLEER. CDR3 sequence: CASSQAPRGSDTQYF. For the CDR3, the DNA is TGCGCCAGCAGCCAGGCCCCCAGGGGGTCAGATACGCAGTATTTT.

A few counts support this clone. The chain is built from TRBV7-3 and TRBJ2-7, with 7 nucleotides matching TRBD1. The CDR3 consists of 12 residues. Germline values: CDR1 SGHTA, CDR2 FQGTGA. The V segment lost 5 bases and the J segment 6 bases; nucleotides outside the gene matches: 4. The CDR3 DNA is TGTGCCAGCAGCCAACCAGGGGGCGAGCAGTACTTC. Protein sequence: CASSQPGGEQYF.

Turning to this clone: A read error may produce the germline difference seen at one junction end. The chain combines TRBV2 with TRBJ2-5; D is uncertain. This CDR3 spans 11 amino acids. Germline CDR1 reads SNHLY; CDR2 reads FYNNEI. The CDR3 is CASREVETQYF. The CDR3 coding sequence is TGTGCCAGCAGGGAAGTGGAGACCCAGTACTTC.

This clone was counted between two and nine times. The chain recombines TRBV29-1 with TRBJ2-1, with TRBD2 matching 13 bases. The J segment lost 11 bases and the V segment lost 3 bases, leaving 16 bases of the junction unmatched. Germline lookup yields CDR1 SQVTM and CDR2 ANQGSEA. The length of the CDR3 is 17 residues. The CDR3 DNA reads TGCAGCGTTGAGCGGACTAGCGGGAGTTACCCGAGTCGGAAGCAGTTCTTC. Its protein is CSVERTSGSYPSRKQFF.

In its sample, this clone was seen a few times. In DNA form, the CDR3 reads TGCAGCGTTGCTGGACACCCCAATCAGCCCCAGCATTTT. Translation: CSVAGHPNQPQHF. The V call is TRBV29-1, the J call TRBJ1-5; maybe TRBD1 (5 bases). Germline V gene lookup returns CDR1 SQVTM and CDR2 ANQGSEA. The CDR3 totals 13 residues. The V end lost 4 bases, the J end lost 3 bases, and 10 bases lay between the germline ends.

V gene TRBV6-5 combines with J gene TRBJ2-1; 8 bases agree with TRBD2. This CDR3 is built from 12 residues. The germline gives CDR1 MNHEY, CDR2 SVGAGI. V was pared by 5 bases and J by 14 bases, with 8 bases of the junction left unmatched. As DNA, the CDR3 is TGTGCCAGCAGTGGAGCCAGCGGGAGCGAGTTCTTC. Residues: CASSGASGSEFF.

The CDR3 bases are TGTGCCAGCAGTGAACGGCAGGCCAAAGAGACCCAGTACTTC. This sequence encodes CASSERQAKETQYF. The J gene is TRBJ2-5, the V gene TRBV2, with D unresolved. This CDR3 is 14 amino acids long. Germline V gene lookup returns CDR1 SNHLY and CDR2 FYNNEI. Trimming removed 2 bases at V and 3 bases at J, with 10 bases between.